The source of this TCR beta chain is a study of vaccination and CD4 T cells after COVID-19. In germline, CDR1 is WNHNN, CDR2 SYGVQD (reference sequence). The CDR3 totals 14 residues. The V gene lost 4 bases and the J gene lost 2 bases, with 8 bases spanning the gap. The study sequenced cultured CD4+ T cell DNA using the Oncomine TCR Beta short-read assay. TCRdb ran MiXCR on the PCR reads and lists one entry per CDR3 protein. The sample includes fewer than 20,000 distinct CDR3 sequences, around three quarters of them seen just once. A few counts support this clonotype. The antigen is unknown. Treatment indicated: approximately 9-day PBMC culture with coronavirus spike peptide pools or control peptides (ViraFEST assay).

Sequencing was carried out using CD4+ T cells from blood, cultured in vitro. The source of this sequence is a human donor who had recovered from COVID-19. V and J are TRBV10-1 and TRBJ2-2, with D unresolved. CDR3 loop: CASSAGLNTGELFF. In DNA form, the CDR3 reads TGCGCCAGCAGTGCCGGGCTTAACACCGGGGAGCTGTTTTTT.